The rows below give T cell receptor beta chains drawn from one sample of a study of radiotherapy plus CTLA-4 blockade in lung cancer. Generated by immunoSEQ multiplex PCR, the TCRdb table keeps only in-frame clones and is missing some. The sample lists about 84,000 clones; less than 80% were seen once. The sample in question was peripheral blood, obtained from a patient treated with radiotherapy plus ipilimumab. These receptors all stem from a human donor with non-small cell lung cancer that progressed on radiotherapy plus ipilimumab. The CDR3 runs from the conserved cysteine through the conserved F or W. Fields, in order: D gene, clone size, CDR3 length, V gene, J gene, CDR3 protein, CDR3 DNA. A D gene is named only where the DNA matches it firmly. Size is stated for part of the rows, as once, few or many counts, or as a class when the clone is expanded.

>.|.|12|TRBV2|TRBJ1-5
CATQGPGQPQHF
TGTGCCACCCAGGGGCCTGGGCAGCCCCAGCATTTT
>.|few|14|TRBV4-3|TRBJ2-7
CASSQDLGAYEQYF
TGCGCCAGCAGCCAAGATCTGGGGGCCTACGAGCAGTACTTC
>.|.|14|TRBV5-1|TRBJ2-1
CASSLEEGWSEQFF
TGCGCCAGCAGCTTGGAAGAGGGATGGAGTGAGCAGTTCTTC
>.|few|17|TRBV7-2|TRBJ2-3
CASSLKRGGPLTDTQYF
TGTGCCAGCAGCTTAAAGAGGGGGGGCCCCCTCACAGATACGCAGTATTTT
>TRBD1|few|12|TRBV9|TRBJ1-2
CASSTGQAGYTF
TGTGCCAGCAGCACTGGACAGGCTGGCTACACCTTC
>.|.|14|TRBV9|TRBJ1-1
CASSAGGGYTEAFF
TGTGCCAGCAGCGCGGGGGGAGGGTACACTGAAGCTTTCTTT
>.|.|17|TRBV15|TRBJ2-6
CATSRDGGHSGANVLTF
TGTGCCACCAGCAGAGATGGAGGGCACTCTGGGGCCAACGTCCTGACTTTC
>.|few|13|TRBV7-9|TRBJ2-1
CASSLGLPNEQFF
TGTGCCAGCAGCTTAGGGCTGCCCAATGAGCAGTTCTTC
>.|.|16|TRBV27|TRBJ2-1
CASSRPGVGWGNEQFF
TGTGCCAGCAGCCGTCCGGGGGTCGGGTGGGGAAATGAGCAGTTCTTC
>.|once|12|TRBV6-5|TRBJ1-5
CASSSGLTTQHF
TGTGCCAGCAGTTCGGGACTCACGACCCAGCATTTT
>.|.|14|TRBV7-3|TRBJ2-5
CASSPDGSQETQYF
TGTGCCAGCAGCCCCGACGGTTCCCAAGAGACCCAGTACTTC